What follows describes a single T cell receptor beta chain. What it binds is not known. This record belongs to a study of beta chain features in type 1 diabetes. Overall study findings and caveats: Significant though moderate, a shortening of TCRB CDR3s appeared in all four CD4+ subsets of Type 1 diabetes patients. No resolution was reached here on whether HLA type influences TCRB rearrangement. Patients with type 1 diabetes showed fewer VDJ junction insertions and more deletions.

Trimming removed 2 bases at V and 11 bases at J, with 28 bases between. Germline loops: CDR1 GTSNPN, CDR2 SVGIG (reference sequence). This CDR3 comprises 17 residues. Expressed TCRB transcripts got sequenced, as all isolated RNA was reverse transcribed. Data came from immunoSEQ multiplex PCR; TCRdb stores just in-frame clones and leaves some out. The table has hundreds of thousands of clones, roughly 13% seen once. The sequence was collected from a man between 18 and 29 years old with type 1 diabetes. V usage is TRBV30 and J usage is TRBJ2-1; D might be TRBD1 (5 bases). Sequencing was carried out using naive CD4+ T cells from blood. CDR3 coding DNA: TGTGCCTGGAGTCGATACTCGTTTCAAACCCCAGGGTCGAAGCAGTTCTTC. Its protein product is CAWSRYSFQTPGSKQFF.